This passage covers 30 T cell receptor beta chains from one sample sequenced in a study of blood T cell repertoires in COVID-19. Measured with immunoSEQ multiplex PCR; TCRdb has only the in-frame clones, and not every one. The sample carries 70,000 to 75,000 clones, about nine tenths recorded once. Sequences were obtained from peripheral blood. The receptors stem from a woman in her late teens or twenties with acute or convalescent COVID-19.

The gene calls are TRBV28 and TRBJ2-2, with D tentatively TRBD2 (5 bases). CDR1 and CDR2 from the germline V gene are MDHEN and SYDVKM. The CDR3 sequence is 16 residues long. Trimming cost V 6 bases and J 8 bases, with 22 bases left between them. CDR3 sequence: CASSTAEAANEGELFF. CDR3 sequence (DNA): TGTGCCAGCAGCACCGCGGAGGCAGCTAATGAGGGGGAGCTGTTTTTT.

The V gene is TRBV6-5, the J gene TRBJ1-2; the D gene is possibly TRBD1 (6 bases). The CDR3 is made up of 12 amino acids. V was trimmed by 7 bases and J by 7 bases, leaving 13 bases between them. The germline gives CDR1 MNHEY, CDR2 SVGAGI. CDR3 bases: TGTGCCAGCACCCGTACAGGGAGTGGCTACACCTTC. Protein product: CASTRTGSGYTF.

The chain joins TRBV13 to TRBJ2-5; 9 nucleotides match TRBD2. The germline V gene encodes CDR1 PRHDT and CDR2 FYEKMQ (reference sequence). With 1 base clipped from V and 0 bases from J, the junction kept 9 bases outside the gene matches. The CDR3 is 18 amino acids. CDR3: CASSLARGGDWYQETQYF. Here the CDR3 DNA reads TGTGCCAGCAGCTTAGCCCGCGGGGGGGACTGGTACCAAGAGACCCAGTACTTC.

V is TRBV10-3 and J is TRBJ1-1, with D maybe TRBD1 (6 bases). CDR3 size: 14 residues. The V gene lost 0 bases and the J gene lost 6 bases, with 11 bases spanning the gap. CDR1 is ENHRY and CDR2 is SYGVKD in the germline V gene. The CDR3 coding sequence is TGTGCCATCAGTGAGTCGGGGGCGGGCGCTGAAGCTTTCTTT. This sequence encodes CAISESGAGAEAFF.

This clone appeared once. The chain has TRBV3-1 (or the pseudogene TRBV3-2) and TRBJ2-7, with TRBD2 matching 7 bases. Germline V gene sequence: CDR1 LGHDT, CDR2 YNNKEL (reference sequence). The ends lost 3 bases at V and 0 bases at J; junction bases unmatched: 11. The CDR3 is 17 residues long. The CDR3 DNA is TGTGCCAGCAGCCAGACCCCGGCTAGCGGAAGCTCCTACGAGCAGTACTTC. Protein sequence: CASSQTPASGSSYEQYF.

The chain combines TRBV19 with TRBJ1-6; 7 positions agree with TRBD1. V trimming: 6 bases; J trimming: 3 bases; junction bases outside the gene matches: 8. The CDR3 spans 16 residues. Looked up from germline, CDR1 is LNHDA and CDR2 is SQIVND (reference sequence). The CDR3 DNA reads TGTGCCAGTAGAAACACGGGACAGAACTATAATTCACCCCTCCACTTT. Translated: CASRNTGQNYNSPLHF.

The rearrangement uses TRBV28 and TRBJ1-2; tentative D call: TRBD1 (6 bases). V lost 7 bases and J lost 6, with 18 bases in between. Germline values: CDR1 MDHEN, CDR2 SYDVKM. This CDR3 comprises 14 residues. The CDR3 protein is CASNRQAGANGYTF. CDR3 DNA: TGTGCCAGCAATCGGCAAGCAGGGGCGAATGGCTACACCTTC.

This chain joins TRBV28 and TRBJ1-2, with 9 positions matching TRBD1. The length of the CDR3 is 16 residues. Germline-derived CDR1 and CDR2 are MDHEN and SYDVKM. V shed 5 bases, J shed 8 bases, and the junction held 15 bases outside the gene matches. CDR3 protein: CASSQRLGQGRRGYTF. CDR3 in DNA: TGTGCCAGCAGTCAAAGACTGGGACAGGGTCGTCGGGGCTACACCTTC.

The rearrangement links TRBV5-5 to TRBJ1-1; possibly TRBD1 for D (6 bases). The CDR3 is 15 residues long. Trimming shortened V by 1 base and J by 1 base, and 11 bases separated the two germline ends. Germline loops: CDR1 SGHKS, CDR2 YYEKEE (reference sequence). The CDR3: CASSLRGAANTEAFF. The CDR3 nucleotides read TGTGCCAGCAGCTTGCGGGGGGCAGCGAACACTGAAGCTTTCTTT.

J is TRBJ2-7 and V is TRBV7-2, with D possibly being TRBD2 (6 bases). Trimming removed 1 base at V and 6 bases at J, with 19 bases between. This CDR3 is 16 amino acids long. In germline, CDR1 is SGHTA, CDR2 FQGNSA. The CDR3 reads CASSLVSGVGRSEQYF. The CDR3 DNA reads TGTGCCAGCAGCTTAGTTAGCGGAGTCGGGCGGTCCGAGCAGTACTTC.

This chain connects TRBV12-3 or TRBV12-4 to TRBJ2-7, with 8 bases that match TRBD1. J gave up 5 bases and V 7 bases, and 4 bases lay outside the gene matches. The CDR3 length is 12 residues. The CDR3: CASKIQGDEQYF. The CDR3 DNA follows: TGTGCCAGCAAGATACAGGGGGACGAGCAGTACTTC.

The rearrangement uses TRBV27 and TRBJ2-5; 9 positions match TRBD1. This CDR3 has 13 residues. Germline CDR1 and CDR2: MNHEY and SMNVEV (reference sequence). J was trimmed by 5 bases and V by 4 bases; bases with no gene match: 2. This chain's CDR3 is CASSWTGVETQYF. The DNA for the CDR3 is TGTGCCAGCAGTTGGACAGGGGTGGAGACCCAGTACTTC.

This sequence joins TRBV6-2 or TRBV6-3 and TRBJ2-7; 11 bases align to TRBD2. CDR3 length: 18 amino acids. Germline CDR1 and CDR2: MNHEY and SVGEGT. V lost 6 bases and J lost 6; bases outside the gene matches: 19. The CDR3 DNA sequence: TGTGCCAGCAGCTCCCGGGCTACTAGCGGGAGTGTGGTATGCGAGCAGTACTTC. Its translation: CASSSRATSGSVVCEQYF.

This chain links TRBV2 with TRBJ1-6; 7 positions agree with TRBD1. The CDR3 length is 13 residues. V lost 6 bases, J lost 8 bases, and 4 bases stayed unmatched. Germline V lookup: CDR1 SNHLY, CDR2 FYNNEI. The CDR3 coding sequence is TGTGCCAGCAGGCGGGACAGCGATTCACCCCTCCACTTT. It specifies CASRRDSDSPLHF.

V is TRBV21-1 and J is TRBJ2-7; the table assigns TRBD1, which was not confirmed against the DNA. TRBV21-1 has pseudogene status. This CDR3 region has 15 residues. The CDR3 bases are TGTGCCAGCAGCAAATGTGGGGGCAGGGCCCACGAGCAGTACTTC. Translating it yields CASSKCGGRAHEQYF.

V usage is TRBV30 and J usage is TRBJ2-1; the D gene is possibly TRBD2 (5 bases). The germline V gene encodes CDR1 GTSNPN and CDR2 SVGIG (reference sequence). V lost 2 bases and J lost 7, with 15 bases in between. This CDR3 region has 14 residues. In DNA, the CDR3 is TGTGCCTGGAGTCCTTTACGGACGGGGAATGAGCAGTTCTTC. Its translation is CAWSPLRTGNEQFF.

The chain joins TRBV5-1 to TRBJ2-7; TRBD1 is a possible D gene (5 bases). The CDR3 length is 14 residues. The V end was cut by 4 bases, the J end by 6 bases, with 17 bases between. Germline V gene data show CDR1 as SGHRS and CDR2 as YFSETQ. The CDR3 region is CASSPWATGTEQYF. The CDR3, as DNA: TGCGCCAGCAGCCCCTGGGCCACAGGAACCGAGCAGTACTTC.

The chain links TRBV6-5 to TRBJ1-6; D is ambiguous. The V and J ends lost 0 bases and 9 bases respectively, with 6 bases between them. This CDR3 is 13 amino acids long. Germline-derived CDR1 and CDR2 are MNHEY and SVGAGI. CDR3 residues: CASSYSGSSPLHF. CDR3 nucleotide sequence: TGTGCCAGCAGTTACTCGGGCAGTTCACCCCTCCACTTT.

V is TRBV15 and J is TRBJ1-5, with D perhaps matching TRBD1 (5 bases). V lost 4 bases to trimming and J lost 5 bases, with 18 bases between them. In germline, CDR1 is LNHNV, CDR2 YYDKDF (reference sequence). This CDR3 contains 16 residues. As DNA, the CDR3 is TGTGCCACCAGCACCGTCCAGGGAATTCGTTATCAGCCCCAGCATTTT. It specifies CATSTVQGIRYQPQHF.

The chain couples TRBV5-4 to TRBJ2-7, with D maybe TRBD1 (5 bases). Trimming stripped 5 bases from V and 2 bases from J, with 11 bases between. CDR3 length: 13 amino acids. Germline loops: CDR1 SGHNT, CDR2 YYREEE (reference sequence). The CDR3 is CASRRWGTYEQYF. DNA of the CDR3: TGTGCCAGCAGGCGCTGGGGCACCTACGAGCAGTACTTC.

V is TRBV5-5 and J is TRBJ1-3; D is perhaps TRBD1 (5 bases). The germline V gene encodes CDR1 SGHKS and CDR2 YYEKEE (reference sequence). V was trimmed by 1 base and J by 1 base, leaving 9 bases between them. CDR3 size: 15 residues. This CDR3 reads CASSLFQGSGNTIYF. The CDR3 bases are TGTGCCAGCAGCTTGTTTCAGGGATCTGGAAACACCATATATTTT.

The chain couples TRBV13 to TRBJ2-1; D unclear. V was shortened by 4 bases and J by 4 bases, with 11 bases between the two germline ends. The CDR3 covers 14 residues. Germline V gives CDR1 PRHDT, CDR2 FYEKMQ (reference sequence). The CDR3 reads CASSSPRFYNEQFF. The DNA of the CDR3 is TGTGCCAGCAGCTCGCCTAGGTTTTACAATGAGCAGTTCTTC.

This clone was observed a single time. The chain recombines TRBV11-2 with TRBJ2-6, with unresolved D. Per the germline V gene, CDR1 is SGHAT and CDR2 is FQNNGV. The CDR3 length is 17 residues. Trimming stripped 4 bases from V and 1 base from J, with 14 bases between. This CDR3 reads CASSSRGSSSGANVLTF. CDR3 sequence (DNA): TGTGCCAGCAGCTCCAGAGGCAGCTCTTCTGGGGCCAACGTCCTGACTTTC. The full variable domain, rest sourced from reference TRBV11-2 and TRBJ2-6, is EAGVAQSPRYKIIEKRQSVAFWCNPISGHATLYWYQQILGQGPKLLIQFQNNGVVDDSQLPKDRFSAERLKGVDSTLKIQPAKLEDSAVYLCASSSRGSSSGANVLTFGAGSRLTVL.

A note on this clone: In the same sample, other DNA sequences code for this CDR3. The V and J genes are TRBV19 and TRBJ2-2, with D uncertain. Trimming shortened V by 7 bases and J by 2 bases, and 11 bases separated the two germline ends. Germline CDR1 reads LNHDA; CDR2 reads SQIVND (reference sequence). There are 14 residues in the CDR3. The CDR3 nucleotides read TGTGCCAGTAAACGACAAGCAAACACCGGGGAGCTGTTTTTT. Protein product: CASKRQANTGELFF.

A remark on this clone: Other DNA sequences within the sample encode an identical CDR3. This chain connects TRBV5-4 to TRBJ2-7; 7 bases map to TRBD1. The CDR3 length is 15 residues. V lost 0 bases to trimming and J lost 2 bases; unmatched junction nucleotides: 5. Germline-derived CDR1 and CDR2 are SGHNT and YYREEE (reference sequence). CDR3 coding DNA: TGTGCCAGCAGCTTGGACCGGGGACAGACCTACGAGCAGTACTTC. It codes for CASSLDRGQTYEQYF.

The chain is built from TRBV9 and TRBJ2-5, with TRBD1 as a possible D gene (5 bases). Trimming took off 0 bases at V and 2 bases at J, with 11 bases between the two ends. Germline assignment: CDR1 SGDLS and CDR2 YYNGEE. This CDR3 comprises 15 residues. CDR3 DNA sequence: TGTGCCAGCAGCGTAGTGGGCACAGGTCAAGAGACCCAGTACTTC. Encoded protein: CASSVVGTGQETQYF.

The rearrangement links TRBV7-9 to TRBJ2-7; 7 positions agree with TRBD2. V lost 1 base and J lost 2; bases outside the gene matches: 2. CDR1 SEHNR and CDR2 FQNEAQ come from the germline V gene (reference sequence). This CDR3 contains 14 residues. The CDR3 loop reads CASSLVAGAYEQYF. CDR3 DNA: TGTGCCAGCAGCTTAGTGGCGGGAGCCTACGAGCAGTACTTC.

V is TRBV6-5 and J is TRBJ1-5, with a tentative D call TRBD1 (6 bases). Germline V lookup: CDR1 MNHEY, CDR2 SVGAGI. V lost 7 bases, J lost 6 bases, and 13 bases lay in between. CDR3 length: 13 residues. This CDR3 is CASKHRAPQPQHF. CDR3 nucleotide sequence: TGTGCCAGCAAACACAGGGCCCCTCAGCCCCAGCATTTT.

This clone was detected only once. The rearrangement joins TRBV9 to TRBJ1-1; 8 bases fit TRBD1. Germline V gives CDR1 SGDLS, CDR2 YYNGEE. This CDR3 spans 14 amino acids. Losses at the gene ends were 3 bases for V and 4 bases for J; bases not matched to a gene: 5. CDR3 sequence (DNA): TGTGCCAGCAGCGCATCCGACAGGGGCACTGAAGCTTTCTTT. This codes for CASSASDRGTEAFF. Combining the CDR3 with reference TRBV9 and TRBJ1-1 gives the whole variable domain DSGVTQTPKHLITATGQRVTLRCSPRSGDLSVYWYQQSLDQGLQFLIQYYNGEERAKGNILERFSAQQFPDLHSELNLSSLELGDSALYFCASSASDRGTEAFFGQGTRLTVV.

The chain has TRBV3-1 (or the pseudogene TRBV3-2) and TRBJ2-1; 11 nucleotides align to TRBD2. Germline CDR1 and CDR2: LGHDT and YNNKEL (reference sequence). There are 18 residues in the CDR3. V lost 4 bases and J lost 1; bases outside the gene matches: 9. Here the CDR3 reads CASSPHRLAGISYNEQFF. CDR3 DNA sequence: TGTGCCAGCAGCCCCCATAGACTAGCGGGGATATCCTACAATGAGCAGTTCTTC.